This is a list of T cell receptor beta chains from one sample in a study of blood T cell repertoires in COVID-19. Repertoires were generated with immunoSEQ multiplex PCR, while TCRdb's copy carries only in-frame clones and drops some. The sample has 200,000 to 250,000 clones; around 80% are singletons. The sequenced sample was peripheral blood. The origin of the receptors is a woman between 25 and 40 years old with COVID-19, enrolled during active disease. Each CDR3 is given with its conserved first and last residue. The D gene is left open where the match is weak. Size tells how often a clone was seen (once, few, many) or the class of an expanded clone, and some rows leave it out.

j_gene: TRBJ2-2
abundance: .
d_gene: TRBD2
v_gene: TRBV9
CDR3aa: CASSGSSGGGELFF
CDR3nt: TGTGCCAGCAGCGGATCTAGCGGGGGCGGGGAGCTGTTTTTT

j_gene: TRBJ1-5
abundance: .
d_gene: .
v_gene: TRBV29-1
CDR3aa: CSVGSGSNQPQHF
CDR3nt: TGCAGCGTTGGTTCGGGAAGCAATCAGCCCCAGCATTTT

j_gene: TRBJ2-3
abundance: .
d_gene: TRBD2
v_gene: TRBV7-6
CDR3aa: CASSLRTSGGEFSTDTQYF
CDR3nt: TGTGCCAGCAGCCTCCGGACTAGCGGGGGAGAATTTAGCACAGATACGCAGTATTTT

j_gene: TRBJ2-2
abundance: .
d_gene: .
v_gene: TRBV15
CDR3aa: CATSRDFFGGLTGELFF
CDR3nt: TGTGCCACCAGCAGAGATTTTTTTGGGGGACTCACCGGGGAGCTGTTTTTT

j_gene: TRBJ2-5
abundance: .
d_gene: TRBD1
v_gene: TRBV9
CDR3aa: CASSVTGNPSETQYF
CDR3nt: TGTGCCAGCAGCGTGACAGGGAATCCCTCGGAGACCCAGTACTTC

j_gene: TRBJ2-7
abundance: .
d_gene: TRBD1
v_gene: TRBV20-1
CDR3aa: CSASRTGGDEQYF
CDR3nt: TGCAGTGCTAGTCGGACAGGGGGCGACGAGCAGTACTTC

j_gene: TRBJ2-2
abundance: .
d_gene: TRBD2
v_gene: TRBV11-2
CDR3aa: CASSRTSGGPNTGELFF
CDR3nt: TGTGCCAGCAGCCGGACTAGCGGGGGGCCGAACACCGGGGAGCTGTTTTTT

j_gene: TRBJ1-4
abundance: once
d_gene: .
v_gene: TRBV5-1
CDR3aa: CASSLGGPPTNEKLFF
CDR3nt: TGCGCCAGCAGCTTGGGGGGCCCTCCAACTAATGAAAAACTGTTTTTT

j_gene: TRBJ2-1
abundance: .
d_gene: TRBD1
v_gene: TRBV5-6
CDR3aa: CASRVRDRESNEQFF
CDR3nt: TGTGCCAGCCGCGTCCGGGACAGGGAAAGTAATGAGCAGTTCTTC

j_gene: TRBJ2-1
abundance: once
d_gene: .
v_gene: TRBV30
CDR3aa: CAWSVLSEQFF
CDR3nt: TGTGCCTGGAGTGTCCTTAGTGAGCAGTTCTTC

j_gene: TRBJ2-3
abundance: .
d_gene: .
v_gene: TRBV7-3
CDR3aa: CASSLDWGTDTQYF
CDR3nt: TGTGCCAGCAGCCTCGACTGGGGCACAGATACGCAGTATTTT

j_gene: TRBJ2-5
abundance: .
d_gene: TRBD2
v_gene: TRBV11-2
CDR3aa: CASSLGGGASATQYF
CDR3nt: TGTGCCAGCAGCTTAGGCGGGGGGGCGTCAGCGACCCAGTACTTC

j_gene: TRBJ2-3
abundance: .
d_gene: TRBD1
v_gene: TRBV11-3
CDR3aa: CASSLEGPGQGLYF
CDR3nt: TGTGCCAGCAGCTTAGAGGGACCGGGACAGGGGCTGTATTTT

j_gene: TRBJ1-5
abundance: .
d_gene: TRBD1
v_gene: TRBV12-3/TRBV12-4
CDR3aa: CASSLGQNQPQHF
CDR3nt: TGTGCCAGCAGTTTGGGACAGAATCAGCCCCAGCATTTT

j_gene: TRBJ1-6
abundance: .
d_gene: .
v_gene: TRBV4-3
CDR3aa: CASSQESLNSPLHF
CDR3nt: TGCGCCAGCAGCCAAGAGAGTTTGAATTCACCCCTCCACTTT

j_gene: TRBJ2-7
abundance: .
d_gene: .
v_gene: TRBV28
CDR3aa: CASSFRGSQYEQYF
CDR3nt: TGTGCCAGCAGTTTCCGCGGCAGCCAGTACGAGCAGTACTTC

j_gene: TRBJ1-1
abundance: .
d_gene: .
v_gene: TRBV7-9
CDR3aa: CASSLMRDSPEAFF
CDR3nt: TGTGCCAGCAGCTTAATGAGGGACTCTCCCGAAGCTTTCTTT

j_gene: TRBJ1-4
abundance: .
d_gene: TRBD1
v_gene: TRBV27
CDR3aa: CASSLFGLGQGNEKLFF
CDR3nt: TGTGCCAGCAGTTTATTTGGTTTGGGACAGGGAAATGAAAAACTGTTTTTT

j_gene: TRBJ2-6
abundance: .
d_gene: TRBD1
v_gene: TRBV4-3
CDR3aa: CASSRETGGRGSGANVLTF
CDR3nt: TGCGCCAGCAGCCGCGAGACAGGGGGCCGGGGGTCTGGGGCCAACGTCCTGACTTTC

j_gene: TRBJ2-1
abundance: .
d_gene: .
v_gene: TRBV13
CDR3aa: CASRGQGNEQFF
CDR3nt: TGTGCCAGCAGGGGGCAGGGCAATGAGCAGTTCTTC

j_gene: TRBJ1-2
abundance: .
d_gene: .
v_gene: TRBV5-6
CDR3aa: CASSLSSQGAAYGYTF
CDR3nt: TGTGCCAGCAGCTTGAGCTCGCAGGGCGCTGCCTATGGCTACACCTTC

j_gene: TRBJ1-1
abundance: .
d_gene: .
v_gene: TRBV27
CDR3aa: CASSLSSKNTEAFF
CDR3nt: TGTGCCAGCAGTTTATCGTCCAAGAACACTGAAGCTTTCTTT

j_gene: TRBJ1-2
abundance: .
d_gene: .
v_gene: TRBV12-3/TRBV12-4
CDR3aa: CASSRQVNYGYTF
CDR3nt: TGTGCCAGCAGTCGCCAGGTGAACTATGGCTACACCTTC

j_gene: TRBJ2-7
abundance: .
d_gene: TRBD1
v_gene: TRBV27
CDR3aa: CASSRSGTGYYEQYF
CDR3nt: TGTGCCAGCAGTCGTTCCGGGACAGGGTACTACGAGCAGTACTTC

j_gene: TRBJ2-5
abundance: .
d_gene: TRBD2
v_gene: TRBV5-4
CDR3aa: CASTKGSGGAETQYF
CDR3nt: TGTGCCAGTACAAAGGGCAGCGGGGGGGCAGAGACCCAGTACTTC

j_gene: TRBJ1-1
abundance: few
d_gene: .
v_gene: TRBV7-2
CDR3aa: CATAPLLSGNTEAFF
CDR3nt: TGTGCCACCGCTCCCCTCCTGTCGGGTAACACTGAAGCTTTCTTT

j_gene: TRBJ2-1
abundance: .
d_gene: .
v_gene: TRBV9
CDR3aa: CASSSSTRNEQFF
CDR3nt: TGTGCCAGCAGCAGCTCGACTAGAAATGAGCAGTTCTTC

j_gene: TRBJ1-2
abundance: .
d_gene: .
v_gene: TRBV2
CDR3aa: CASSEAGGDYGYTF
CDR3nt: TGTGCCAGCAGTGAAGCGGGGGGGGACTATGGCTACACCTTC

j_gene: TRBJ2-7
abundance: .
d_gene: .
v_gene: TRBV5-1
CDR3aa: CASSSIQGPANEQYF
CDR3nt: TGCGCCAGCAGCTCTATACAGGGTCCGGCGAACGAGCAGTACTTC

j_gene: TRBJ1-5
abundance: .
d_gene: TRBD1
v_gene: TRBV5-1
CDR3aa: CASSDTGGNQPQHF
CDR3nt: TGCGCCAGCAGCGATACAGGGGGAAATCAGCCCCAGCATTTT

j_gene: TRBJ2-3
abundance: .
d_gene: TRBD2
v_gene: TRBV19
CDR3aa: CASSRIIAGNTDTQYF
CDR3nt: TGTGCCAGTAGTAGGATCATAGCGGGGAACACAGATACGCAGTATTTT

j_gene: TRBJ2-1
abundance: .
d_gene: TRBD1
v_gene: TRBV7-9
CDR3aa: CASSSGTGQRNEQFF
CDR3nt: TGTGCCAGCAGCTCCGGGACAGGGCAAAGAAATGAGCAGTTCTTC

j_gene: TRBJ1-2
abundance: .
d_gene: TRBD1
v_gene: TRBV6-5
CDR3aa: CASSYSGQGLWYGYTF
CDR3nt: TGTGCCAGCAGTTATTCGGGACAGGGCCTTTGGTATGGCTACACCTTC

j_gene: TRBJ2-7
abundance: .
d_gene: .
v_gene: TRBV4-1
CDR3aa: CASSQASYHEQYF
CDR3nt: TGCGCCAGCAGCCAAGCCTCCTACCACGAGCAGTACTTC

j_gene: TRBJ2-7
abundance: few
d_gene: .
v_gene: TRBV6-1
CDR3aa: CASSEGRGSLSYEQYF
CDR3nt: TGTGCCAGCAGTGAAGGACGGGGGTCGCTCTCCTACGAGCAGTACTTC

j_gene: TRBJ2-2
abundance: once
d_gene: .
v_gene: TRBV5-8
CDR3aa: CASSYVTANTGELFF
CDR3nt: TGTGCCAGCAGCTATGTAACAGCGAACACCGGGGAGCTGTTTTTT

j_gene: TRBJ1-6
abundance: .
d_gene: .
v_gene: TRBV4-2
CDR3aa: CASSQVPGGNSPLHF
CDR3nt: TGTGCCAGCAGCCAAGTCCCCGGGGGTAATTCACCCCTCCACTTT

j_gene: TRBJ1-1
abundance: .
d_gene: .
v_gene: TRBV2
CDR3aa: CASGPGYEAFF
CDR3nt: TGTGCCAGTGGTCCAGGGTATGAAGCTTTCTTT

j_gene: TRBJ2-3
abundance: .
d_gene: .
v_gene: TRBV6-2/TRBV6-3
CDR3aa: CASSYWARIAGLTDTQYF
CDR3nt: TGTGCCAGCAGTTACTGGGCCAGAATCGCGGGGCTCACAGATACGCAGTATTTT

j_gene: TRBJ2-5
abundance: .
d_gene: .
v_gene: TRBV30
CDR3aa: CAWSVSDQETQYF
CDR3nt: TGTGCCTGGAGTGTATCGGACCAAGAGACCCAGTACTTC

j_gene: TRBJ1-1
abundance: .
d_gene: TRBD1
v_gene: TRBV7-9
CDR3aa: CASSSRQGETEAFF
CDR3nt: TGTGCCAGCAGCTCCCGACAGGGAGAAACTGAAGCTTTCTTT

j_gene: TRBJ2-7
abundance: .
d_gene: TRBD2
v_gene: TRBV7-2
CDR3aa: CASSLSRTSKYEQYF
CDR3nt: TGTGCCAGCAGCTTATCCCGGACTAGCAAATACGAGCAGTACTTC

j_gene: TRBJ2-6
abundance: .
d_gene: .
v_gene: TRBV10-3
CDR3aa: CAIGGGLHSGANVLTF
CDR3nt: TGTGCCATCGGTGGAGGGTTGCACTCTGGGGCCAACGTCCTGACTTTC

j_gene: TRBJ1-3
abundance: .
d_gene: .
v_gene: TRBV6-6
CDR3aa: CASSYPPGSSGNTIYF
CDR3nt: TGTGCCAGCAGTTACCCACCAGGATCCTCTGGAAACACCATATATTTT

j_gene: TRBJ2-2
abundance: .
d_gene: .
v_gene: TRBV27
CDR3aa: CASSLGVEGGAGELFF
CDR3nt: TGTGCCAGCAGTTTAGGGGTCGAGGGTGGCGCCGGGGAGCTGTTTTTT

j_gene: TRBJ2-2
abundance: .
d_gene: .
v_gene: TRBV6-1
CDR3aa: CASSERSGGPGELFF
CDR3nt: TGTGCCAGCAGTGAGCGGTCAGGGGGGCCCGGGGAGCTGTTTTTT

j_gene: TRBJ2-7
abundance: few
d_gene: .
v_gene: TRBV6-2/TRBV6-3
CDR3aa: CASSTGGTYEQYF
CDR3nt: TGTGCCAGCAGCACCGGCGGCACATACGAGCAGTACTTC

j_gene: TRBJ1-5
abundance: few
d_gene: .
v_gene: TRBV4-1
CDR3aa: CASSQAQGRPQHF
CDR3nt: TGCGCCAGCAGCCAAGCACAGGGCCGTCCCCAGCATTTT

j_gene: TRBJ2-2
abundance: .
d_gene: .
v_gene: TRBV7-8
CDR3aa: CASKEGNTGELFF
CDR3nt: TGTGCCAGCAAGGAGGGTAACACCGGGGAGCTGTTTTTT

j_gene: TRBJ1-1
abundance: .
d_gene: TRBD1
v_gene: TRBV6-2/TRBV6-3
CDR3aa: CASSRGQGGSTEAFF
CDR3nt: TGTGCCAGCAGCCGCGGACAGGGAGGTAGCACTGAAGCTTTCTTT

j_gene: TRBJ1-2
abundance: once
d_gene: TRBD1
v_gene: TRBV25-1
CDR3aa: CASSGTGESYGYTF
CDR3nt: TGTGCCAGCAGTGGGACAGGGGAAAGCTATGGCTACACCTTC

j_gene: TRBJ1-2
abundance: few
d_gene: TRBD1
v_gene: TRBV6-5
CDR3aa: CASSRLTRQGYGYTF
CDR3nt: TGTGCCAGCAGCCGCCTGACACGACAGGGGTATGGCTACACCTTC

j_gene: TRBJ2-1
abundance: .
d_gene: TRBD1
v_gene: TRBV5-1
CDR3aa: CASSVTGIAYNEQFF
CDR3nt: TGCGCCAGCAGCGTGACAGGGATCGCCTACAATGAGCAGTTCTTC

j_gene: TRBJ2-7
abundance: .
d_gene: .
v_gene: TRBV6-6
CDR3aa: CASSYSGGINEQYF
CDR3nt: TGTGCCAGCAGTTACTCCGGGGGTATCAACGAGCAGTACTTC

j_gene: TRBJ2-4
abundance: .
d_gene: TRBD2
v_gene: TRBV11-3
CDR3aa: CASSLAPGGPGIQYF
CDR3nt: TGTGCCAGCAGCTTAGCTCCGGGAGGGCCCGGCATTCAGTACTTC